This TCR beta chain was identified during a study of CD8 T cells in Susac syndrome. A word on this clonotype: Its antigen remains unidentified.

Random hexamers were used to reverse transcribe an amount of about 0.45 to 1 ug RNA. The immunoSEQ assay covered 54 Vbeta and 13 Jbeta segments for CDR3. Each CDR3 protein gets one entry after TCRdb re-called the immunoSEQ multiplex PCR reads with MiXCR. Among 100,000 to 150,000 distinct CDR3 sequences, about 95% were seen once, and the ten largest hold around 0.12%. The study sequenced TCR beta in blood CD8+ and CD4+ T cells. The CD8+ and CD4+ T cells were isolated magnetically using a negative isolation approach, whereas the TEMRA cells were enriched by FACS. V gave up 7 bases and J gave up 0 bases, with 10 bases separating them. Germline-derived CDR1 and CDR2 are SNHLY and FYNNEI. The CDR3 length is 14 residues. Notes on the study in general: By the study's own acknowledgment, its TCR sequencing and HLA analysis included relatively few individuals.

Sequencing was carried out using CD4+ T cells from PBMCs. The chain recombines TRBV2 with TRBJ1-5; D remains unclear. The receptor was derived from a human donor in good health. CDR3 residues: CASTVGYSNQPQHF. DNA of the CDR3: TGTGCCAGCACGGTGGGTTATAGCAATCAGCCCCAGCATTTT.